This TCR beta chain is from a study of blood T cell repertoires in COVID-19 (dated by TCRdb to 2018 to 2020). Turning to the overall study: The collaborator samples originated in the United States, Italy and Spain and spanned the acute and convalescent phases of COVID-19. The material from the prospective study consisted of cDNA or gDNA derived from T cells, B-cell-depleted T cells, or PBMCs. The dataset comprised deeply sampled blood TCRbeta repertoires from subjects exposed to, actively infected with, or recovered from COVID-19. The repertoires were released in a freely available public database intended as a resource for research on the immune response to SARS-CoV-2. The samples were drawn from two sources: the first 160 participants of the ongoing ImmuneRACE study, and some 1,300 subjects contributed by 6 global collaborators. Nearly every sample came with metadata listing a de-identified subject ID, COVID-19 status, age in years and sex. Where HLA class I and class II types were available, the types were taken from metadata supplied by the sample provider, not from assay-based typing. General findings and caveats noted by the study authors: The amount of clinical and demographic metadata varied by source and participant and was provided uncurated.

Each collaborating institution followed its own protocols to collect whole blood in K2EDTA tubes. For TCRbeta analysis, collaborators shipped samples in one of three forms: frozen whole blood, isolated PBMCs, or DNA extracted from either of those sample types. TCRbeta CDR3 regions were amplified from genomic DNA using the immunoSEQ Assay, a bias-controlled multiplex PCR. Concerning the study's data processing: Within the assay, amplification of reference gene primers was used to estimate how many nucleated cells each sample contained. To quantify the absolute abundance of each unique TCRbeta CDR3 rearrangement, sequence reads were collapsed and filtered. Productive Simpson clonality was computed per sample as the square root of Simpson's diversity index over productive rearrangements. Here the immuneACCESS table is served through TCRdb, limited to in-frame sequences with V and J called. Missing clones are a known gap in these copies; in checked studies unresolved V genes cover under half, and the rest lacks a known reason. From that table come the V and J calls and clone size; the DNA was used to work out D and trimming. The sample table shows about 80,000 clones, and roughly 80% are seen once. The ten largest make up around a third of the sample.

CDR1 is given as SGHRS and CDR2 as YFSETQ, both from the germline V gene. Deletion took 0 bases off V and 1 base off J, with a span of 10 bases between the germline ends. Its CDR3 holds 16 amino acids, cysteine through phenylalanine. Of the read, only the CDR3 DNA is kept; its 48 bases are in frame from base 1. This clone has a single count. Its antigen is currently not known. Per-base qualities were not stored, and no clone one base away is much larger. The sequence is built from TRBV5-1 and TRBJ2-2, with no confident D gene call. This receptor was obtained from a woman between 65 and 79 years old with acute or convalescent COVID-19. Sequences were obtained from peripheral blood. The CDR3 here reads CASSLELIKNTGELFF. The bases are TGCGCCAGCAGCTTGGAACTGATTAAGAACACCGGGGAGCTGTTTTTT.